The source of this T cell receptor beta chain is a study of blood T cells in healthy people across ages. A second about 7 to 11 cycle PCR used barcoded and J-beta primers. TCRdb ran MiXCR on the 5' RACE reads and lists one entry per CDR3 protein. The profile shows about 1.8 million distinct CDR3 sequences, roughly 49% of them singletons. This clonotype was seen repeatedly, ten times or more. The antigen remains undetermined. Whole-study findings and limits: Naive T cell percentage showed a strong correlation with the diversity of TCR beta. Long-lived donors carried more naive CD4+ cells and greater diversity than aged donors.

The CDR3 contains 19 residues. From germline, CDR1 is SGHDT and CDR2 YYEEEE. V lost 0 bases and J lost 2, with 22 bases in between. Every sample yielded at least 6 million isolated PBMCs. The origin of this receptor is a woman in her thirties or forties in good health. The chain joins TRBV5-6 to TRBJ2-3; TRBD1 is a possible D gene (5 bases). Sample: blood. The CDR3 protein is CASSLVQRQLQHLTDTQYF. The CDR3 DNA sequence: TGTGCCAGCAGCTTGGTACAACGACAGCTACAACACCTCACAGATACGCAGTATTTT.